This TCR beta chain was captured in a study of siplizumab effects on memory and regulatory T cells. The germline CDR1 and CDR2 sequences are LGHNA and YSLEER. V lost 2 bases and J lost 3; bases outside the gene matches: 4. This CDR3 is 14 amino acids long. Some clones are missing from TCRdb's copy, which holds only in-frame ones; the method was immunoSEQ multiplex PCR. Here the sample spans thousands of clones, about 61% being singletons. This receptor was obtained from a human donor in good health. The gene calls are TRBV4-3 and TRBJ2-7, with 7 bases identical to TRBD1. Sequenced sample: effector memory CD8+ T cells sorted from blood. The sample's subset: unstimulated CD8+ effector memory T cells. The CDR3 bases are TGCGCCAGCAGCCAACACCGGGACAGCTACGAGCAGTACTTC. Translated: CASSQHRDSYEQYF.